The rows below give T cell receptor beta chains drawn from one sample of a study of blood T cell repertoires in COVID-19. Sequencing used immunoSEQ multiplex PCR; TCRdb keeps in-frame clones, though not all of them. This sample has about 210,000 clones; approximately 90% occur once, and the top ten carry about 1.3%. The sequenced sample consisted of PBMCs or T cells enriched from blood (not recorded which). The source is a man aged 30-40 years who had recovered from COVID-19. CDR3s include the opening cysteine and the closing phenylalanine or tryptophan. A D gene is named only where the DNA matches it firmly. Only part of the rows carry a size: once, few, many, or a class if the clone is expanded.

clone size	V gene	D gene	J gene	CDR3 length	CDR3 protein	CDR3 DNA
NA	TRBV10-1	NA	TRBJ2-3	13	CASSELHTDTQYF	TGCGCCAGCAGTGAACTACACACAGATACGCAGTATTTT
once	TRBV11-2	TRBD2	TRBJ2-1	15	CASSLTSESYNEQFF	TGTGCCAGCAGCTTGACTAGCGAGTCCTACAATGAGCAGTTCTTC
NA	TRBV10-1	TRBD2	TRBJ2-2	18	CASSQRGLAGFDTGELFF	TGCGCCAGCAGCCAACGAGGACTAGCGGGATTTGACACCGGGGAGCTGTTTTTT
NA	TRBV20-1	NA	TRBJ2-1	11	CSVFAYNEQFF	TGCAGTGTGTTCGCCTACAATGAGCAGTTCTTC
NA	TRBV7-8	NA	TRBJ1-1	15	CASSLGPGRNTEAFF	TGTGCCAGCAGCTTAGGGCCAGGCAGGAACACTGAAGCTTTCTTT
NA	TRBV7-9	TRBD1	TRBJ1-3	15	CASSFPTGPGNTIYF	TGTGCCAGCAGCTTCCCGACAGGGCCTGGAAACACCATATATTTT
NA	TRBV25-1	NA	TRBJ1-3	13	CASSAGLGNTIYF	TGTGCCAGCAGTGCAGGTCTAGGAAACACCATATATTTT
NA	TRBV19	NA	TRBJ2-1	14	CASSTRGSYNEQFF	TGTGCCAGTAGTACCAGGGGCTCCTACAATGAGCAGTTCTTC
NA	TRBV2	NA	TRBJ2-1	16	CASSERSLKGRGEQFF	TGTGCCAGCAGTGAAAGGTCACTTAAAGGCAGAGGTGAGCAGTTCTTC
NA	TRBV2	NA	TRBJ1-1	14	CASSAHRSNTEAFF	TGTGCCAGCAGTGCACACAGATCGAACACTGAAGCTTTCTTT
NA	TRBV6-5	NA	TRBJ1-3	15	CASIRDSGSGNTIYF	TGTGCCAGCATACGGGACTCCGGATCTGGAAACACCATATATTTT
NA	TRBV18	NA	TRBJ1-1	14	CASSPPAPRTEAFF	TGTGCCAGCTCACCACCAGCCCCGCGGACTGAAGCTTTCTTT
once	TRBV29-1	TRBD2	TRBJ2-3	18	CSVVTPGLPGSNPDTQYF	TGCAGCGTCGTAACACCGGGACTACCCGGGAGTAACCCAGATACGCAGTATTTT
NA	TRBV3-1/TRBV3-2	NA	TRBJ2-3	17	CASSQEHLLTGTDTQYF	TGTGCCAGCAGCCAAGAGCACCTCCTGACTGGCACAGATACGCAGTATTTT
NA	TRBV9	NA	TRBJ1-1	14	CASSGRETNTEAFF	TGTGCCAGCAGCGGGAGGGAAACGAACACTGAAGCTTTCTTT
NA	TRBV14	NA	TRBJ2-1	12	CASSRAYNEQFF	TGTGCCAGCAGCCGCGCATACAATGAGCAGTTCTTC
NA	TRBV19	NA	TRBJ2-1	14	CASQASPPLYEQFF	TGTGCCAGTCAAGCTAGCCCACCGCTTTATGAGCAGTTCTTC
NA	TRBV24-1	TRBD2	TRBJ2-7	14	CATSGRLAGGEQYF	TGTGCCACCAGTGGTCGACTAGCGGGAGGCGAGCAGTACTTC
NA	TRBV9	NA	TRBJ2-1	15	CASSVAPGGYNEQFF	TGTGCCAGCAGCGTAGCTCCCGGGGGCTACAATGAGCAGTTCTTC
NA	TRBV24-1	TRBD2	TRBJ2-5	18	CATSDFRTSGGGGETQYF	TGTGCCACCAGTGATTTTCGTACTAGCGGGGGTGGGGGCGAGACCCAGTACTTC
NA	TRBV25-1	TRBD1	TRBJ2-7	18	CASSDPSVGQGSPYEQYF	TGTGCCAGCAGTGATCCCAGCGTGGGACAGGGGTCGCCTTACGAGCAGTACTTC
NA	TRBV6-2/TRBV6-3	TRBD2	TRBJ2-2	18	CASSYSMEAGGNTGELFF	TGTGCCAGCAGTTACTCGATGGAAGCGGGAGGCAACACCGGGGAGCTGTTTTTT
NA	TRBV7-2	TRBD1	TRBJ2-7	14	CASSTRQGTIEQYF	TGTGCCAGCAGCACCAGACAGGGAACGATTGAGCAGTACTTC
NA	TRBV9	TRBD2	TRBJ2-2	17	CASSLGLAGAETGELFF	TGTGCCAGCAGTCTAGGACTAGCGGGGGCCGAGACCGGGGAGCTGTTTTTT
once	TRBV9	TRBD1	TRBJ2-7	16	CASSVGTGVNPYEQYF	TGTGCCAGCAGCGTAGGGACAGGGGTCAATCCCTACGAGCAGTACTTC
NA	TRBV5-1	TRBD2	TRBJ2-1	16	CASSLAGGEPYNEQFF	TGCGCCAGCAGCTTGGCCGGGGGGGAGCCCTACAATGAGCAGTTCTTC
few	TRBV23-1	NA	TRBJ1-4	16	CASSQSSSSTNEKLFF	TGCGCCAGCAGTCAATCGTCGAGCTCCACTAATGAAAAACTGTTTTTT
NA	TRBV3-1/TRBV3-2	TRBD1	TRBJ1-2	13	CASSPGQGDGYTF	TGTGCCAGCAGCCCGGGACAGGGGGATGGCTACACCTTC